Each of the 11 T cell receptor beta chains below was sequenced from the same sample in a study of blood T cell repertoires in COVID-19. Sequencing was performed with immunoSEQ multiplex PCR; in TCRdb, only in-frame clones are kept and a portion is missing. This table holds hundreds of thousands of clones, 85% found once. The sample comprised peripheral blood. These receptors originate from a woman in her late teens or twenties with acute or convalescent COVID-19.

J is TRBJ1-2 and V is TRBV12-3 or TRBV12-4; D is undetermined. This CDR3 contains 11 residues. V lost 4 bases, J lost 8 bases, and 8 bases lay in between. In DNA, the CDR3 is TGTGCCAGCAGTTCAGGCGAAGGCTACACCTTC. Translated, it gives CASSSGEGYTF.

V usage is TRBV6-5 and J usage is TRBJ1-1; the D is unclear. V was trimmed by 0 bases and J by 1 base, leaving 6 bases between them. Germline loops: CDR1 MNHEY, CDR2 SVGAGI. This CDR3 contains 14 residues. This CDR3 is CASSYSFRNTEAFF. The CDR3 nucleotides are TGTGCCAGCAGTTACTCGTTTCGGAACACTGAAGCTTTCTTT.

The V gene is TRBV5-4, the J gene TRBJ2-2; TRBD2 matches at 7 bases. CDR3 size: 18 residues. Germline CDR1 SGHNT, CDR2 YYREEE (reference sequence). The ends lost 4 bases at V and 0 bases at J; junction bases unmatched: 12. For the CDR3, the DNA is TGTGCCAGCAGCACTGGATATGAACTAGCGACGAACACCGGGGAGCTGTTTTTT. This translates into CASSTGYELATNTGELFF.

The rearrangement uses TRBV9 and TRBJ2-3, with 9 nucleotides matching TRBD2. Germline lookup yields CDR1 SGDLS and CDR2 YYNGEE. This CDR3 has 15 amino acids. The V and J ends lost 2 bases and 6 bases, in that order; junction bases with no gene match: 7. The CDR3 is CASSVGLAGKDTQYF. The CDR3 nucleotides read TGTGCCAGCAGCGTGGGCCTAGCGGGGAAGGATACGCAGTATTTT.

The chain links TRBV7-9 to TRBJ1-3; D is perhaps TRBD1 (6 bases). The CDR3 is 17 residues long. Germline CDR1 SEHNR, CDR2 FQNEAQ (reference sequence). Trimming took 5 bases from V and 0 from J, leaving 17 bases between them. This CDR3 reads CASSLKGEGHSGNTIYF. CDR3 DNA sequence: TGTGCCAGCAGCCTAAAGGGGGAGGGACACTCTGGAAACACCATATATTTT.

The chain carries TRBV11-2 and TRBJ1-1, with TRBD1 matching 11 bases. Germline values: CDR1 SGHAT, CDR2 FQNNGV. CDR3 length: 15 residues. V lost 5 bases, J lost 4 bases, and 6 bases stayed unmatched. The CDR3 DNA reads as TGTGCCAGCAGCCCATGGACAGGGGGCGCCACTGAAGCTTTCTTT. As protein: CASSPWTGGATEAFF.

This clone was counted a few times. The chain combines TRBV5-6 with TRBJ1-6, with D possibly TRBD1 on 5 matching bases. The CDR3 sequence is 16 residues long. Trimming left V 1 base short and J 10 bases short, with 18 bases between. Germline V gene sequence: CDR1 SGHDT, CDR2 YYEEEE. This chain's CDR3 is CASSLSVTGHRSPLHF. The DNA of the CDR3 is TGTGCCAGCAGCTTGTCCGTTACAGGTCATAGGTCACCCCTCCACTTT.

The rearrangement links TRBV15 to TRBJ2-2; the D gene is possibly TRBD1 (5 bases). V was trimmed by 3 bases and J by 4 bases, leaving 12 bases between them. The germline gives CDR1 LNHNV, CDR2 YYDKDF (reference sequence). The CDR3 spans 15 residues. This CDR3 reads CATSSTGTPTGELFF. For the CDR3, the DNA is TGTGCCACCAGCAGTACAGGCACCCCCACCGGGGAGCTGTTTTTT.

The V call is TRBV9, the J call TRBJ2-3, with 8 bases matching TRBD1. The J segment lost 4 bases and the V segment lost 4 bases, leaving 14 bases of the junction unmatched. The CDR3 runs 17 residues. Germline V gene sequence: CDR1 SGDLS, CDR2 YYNGEE. Here the CDR3 reads CASSQWRAGGAADTQYF. The DNA for the CDR3 is TGTGCCAGCAGCCAGTGGAGGGCAGGGGGCGCAGCAGATACGCAGTATTTT.

This clone was detected ten times or more. The chain uses TRBV19 and TRBJ2-3, with 7 bases matching TRBD2. The CDR3 loop spans 14 amino acids. The V gene end was trimmed by 10 bases and the J gene end by 5 bases; junction bases not matched to a gene: 12. CDR1 is LNHDA, CDR2 SQIVND, per germline (reference sequence). CDR3 nucleotide sequence: TGTGCCACCAGGGAGGGAGTGGGTTTAGATACGCAGTATTTT. Its protein is CATREGVGLDTQYF.

This clone is a singleton in its sample. The chain links TRBV29-1 to TRBJ2-4; 9 bases align to TRBD2. The CDR3 has 16 residues. The germline gives CDR1 SQVTM, CDR2 ANQGSEA. With 4 bases clipped from V and 7 bases from J, the junction kept 14 bases outside the gene matches. CDR3 in DNA: TGCAGCGTTGCGTTAGGCGGCGGGGGGGCGCGGAACATTCAGTACTTC. Translating it yields CSVALGGGGARNIQYF.